The 20 T cell receptor beta chains presented below share a single source sample, sequenced in a study of cytomegalovirus exposure and HLA in healthy donors. PCR was performed using 60 Vbeta and 13 Jbeta primers. Profiling relied on immunoSEQ multiplex PCR, and the TCRdb table lists in-frame clones only, not all of them. In the table there are over 150,000 clones, 55% to 80% of which are singletons. Sequencing was performed on PBMCs. The receptors were gathered from a woman under 30 in good health and CMV-seropositive.

CDR3 amino acids: CASSLGGVVTGELFF. The CDR3 nucleotides are TGCGCCAGCAGCTTGGGGGGAGTGGTAACCGGGGAGCTGTTTTTT. The chain couples TRBV5-1 to TRBJ2-2; TRBD2 might be the D (5 bases). Germline loops: CDR1 SGHRS, CDR2 YFSETQ. Between the trimmed V and J ends, which lost 0 bases and 5 bases, there was a span of 11 bases. The CDR3 contains 15 residues.

This sequence joins TRBV28 and TRBJ2-7; D may be TRBD2 (5 bases). V was pared by 3 bases and J by 4 bases, with 10 bases between. In germline, CDR1 is MDHEN, CDR2 SYDVKM. This CDR3 has 13 amino acids. CDR3 region: CASSLGVQYEQYF. In DNA form, the CDR3 reads TGTGCCAGCAGTTTGGGAGTTCAGTACGAGCAGTACTTC. The whole variable domain, remainder taken from reference TRBV28 and TRBJ2-7, is DVKVTQSSRYLVKRTGEKVFLECVQDMDHENMFWYRQDPGLGLRLIYFSYDVKMKEKGDIPEGYSVSREKKERFSLILESASTNQTSMYLCASSLGVQYEQYFGPGTRLTVT.

J is TRBJ2-1 and V is TRBV11-3, with unresolved D. V lost 3 bases, J lost 8 bases, and 8 bases lay in between. Germline values: CDR1 SGHNT, CDR2 YENEEA. This CDR3 contains 12 residues. The CDR3 loop reads CASSFRWDEQFF. In DNA, the CDR3 is TGTGCCAGCAGCTTCAGGTGGGATGAGCAGTTCTTC.

The chain employs TRBV6-7 and TRBJ2-5; perhaps TRBD2 as D (6 bases). TRBV6-7 is an ORF for which the function is uncertain. The V and J ends lost 5 bases and 5 bases respectively, with 18 bases between them. There are 15 residues in the CDR3. The CDR3 reads CASSGGGGFRETQYF. The CDR3 nucleotides read TGTGCCAGCAGTGGTGGGGGAGGTTTCCGGGAGACCCAGTACTTC.

The chain uses TRBV10-2 and TRBJ1-1; a weak D match, TRBD1 (6 bases). The CDR3 is 14 residues long. Germline CDR1 reads WSHSY; CDR2 reads SAAADI. V dropped 3 bases and J dropped 4 bases, with 12 bases sitting between them. Written as DNA, the CDR3 is TGCGCCAGCAGTGAACGGGGGGCCGGCACTGAAGCTTTCTTT. This sequence encodes CASSERGAGTEAFF.

The chain combines TRBV28 with TRBJ1-3; D unclear. The V end lost 7 bases, the J end lost 0 bases, and 13 bases lay between the germline ends. Germline V gene sequence: CDR1 MDHEN, CDR2 SYDVKM. The CDR3 spans 15 residues. Here the CDR3 DNA reads TGTGCCAGCACCCCGCCGGGGAGCTCTGGAAACACCATATATTTT. This translates into CASTPPGSSGNTIYF.

V is TRBV30 and J is TRBJ1-2; 7 bases are a match to TRBD1. This CDR3 comprises 12 residues. Trimming took 8 bases from V and 3 from J; bases not matched to a gene: 6. CDR1 is GTSNPN and CDR2 is SVGIG in the germline V gene (reference sequence). CDR3 sequence (DNA): TGTGCCCGAAGACAGGGTTACTATGGCTACACCTTC. Its protein is CARRQGYYGYTF.

V usage is TRBV7-9 and J usage is TRBJ2-7; D is perhaps TRBD2 (5 bases). The V and J ends lost 2 bases and 7 bases respectively, with 18 bases between them. The CDR3 consists of 15 residues. CDR1 and CDR2 from the germline V gene are SEHNR and FQNEAQ (reference sequence). CDR3 amino acids: CASSLSVYTPGEQYF. The CDR3 DNA is TGTGCCAGCAGCTTATCGGTCTACACCCCGGGGGAGCAGTACTTC. The variable domain in full, completed from reference TRBV7-9 and TRBJ2-7, reads DTGVSQNPRHKITKRGQNVTFRCDPISEHNRLYWYRQTLGQGPEFLTYFQNEAQLEKSRLLSDRFSAERPKGSFSTLEIQRTEQGDSAMYLCASSLSVYTPGEQYFGPGTRLTVT.

The rearrangement uses TRBV7-6 and TRBJ2-7, with 13 bases matching TRBD2. V shed 5 bases, J shed 2 bases, and the junction held 6 bases outside the gene matches. The CDR3 has 16 amino acids. Germline V CDR1 and CDR2: SGHVS, FNYEAQ. The CDR3 loop is CASSALGTSGAYEQYF. CDR3 coding DNA: TGTGCCAGCAGCGCCCTCGGGACTAGCGGGGCCTACGAGCAGTACTTC.

The gene calls are TRBV7-2 and TRBJ2-5; D is possibly TRBD1 (6 bases). CDR3 size: 16 residues. Trimming cost V 1 base and J 5 bases, with 17 bases left between them. Germline CDR1 reads SGHTA; CDR2 reads FQGNSA. The CDR3 DNA reads as TGTGCCAGCAGCTTAGAGGGGGTTGTACAACGGGAGACCCAGTACTTC. Translated, it gives CASSLEGVVQRETQYF.

V and J are TRBV2 and TRBJ2-7; possibly TRBD1 for D (6 bases). V gave up 10 bases and J gave up 6 bases, with 16 bases separating them. The germline V gene has CDR1 SNHLY and CDR2 FYNNEI. The CDR3 spans 12 residues. CDR3 coding DNA: TGTGCCACCACGACAGGTGGAGGCGAGCAGTACTTC. Its protein product is CATTTGGGEQYF.

This clone was seen more than once but under ten times. The chain couples TRBV29-1 to TRBJ2-7; 10 bases fit TRBD1. CDR1 and CDR2 (germline): SQVTM, ANQGSEA. The CDR3 length is 14 residues. V shed 4 bases, J shed 0 bases, and the junction held 3 bases outside the gene matches. CDR3 sequence reads: CSVGWDRGSYEQYF. Here the CDR3 DNA reads TGCAGCGTTGGTTGGGACAGGGGCTCCTACGAGCAGTACTTC.

This CDR3 is CSVDPSGSAAGELFF. The CDR3 coding sequence is TGCAGCGTTGATCCGAGCGGGAGTGCCGCCGGGGAGCTGTTTTTT. The chain employs TRBV29-1 and TRBJ2-2; 8 nucleotides match TRBD2. Germline trimming cut 3 bases from V and 6 bases from J; bases unmatched to any gene: 9. CDR1 is SQVTM, CDR2 ANQGSEA, per germline. The CDR3 is 15 residues long.

Comments on this clone: The DNA is left out, because the CDR3 cannot be placed on it with certainty; the CDR3 is given as TCRdb lists it. This chain links TRBV12-2 with TRBJ2-3; TRBD2, the D gene given by the table, was not confirmed from the DNA. TRBV12-2 represents a pseudogene. The CDR3 spans 14 residues, counting both ends. The CDR3 is CASRFGRGTDTQYF.

The chain links TRBV2 to TRBJ2-5; TRBD2 matches at 9 bases. CDR1 is SNHLY, CDR2 FYNNEI, per germline. The CDR3 consists of 16 residues. Losses at the gene ends were 1 base for V and 4 bases for J; bases not matched to a gene: 7. CDR3 amino acids: CASSEERGAMLETQYF. As DNA, the CDR3 is TGTGCCAGCAGTGAAGAGCGGGGGGCGATGTTAGAGACCCAGTACTTC.

V usage is TRBV30 and J usage is TRBJ2-5, with a tentative D call TRBD2 (7 bases). The germline V gene has CDR1 GTSNPN and CDR2 SVGIG (reference sequence). V lost 2 bases and J 2 bases, leaving 9 bases between the germline ends. This CDR3 contains 13 residues. CDR3 coding DNA: TGTGCCTGGAGTAGGGGGGGACAAGAGACCCAGTACTTC. Its translation is CAWSRGGQETQYF.

This clone was seen only a few times. The chain couples TRBV27 to TRBJ2-7; 13 bases agree with TRBD2. This CDR3 region has 14 residues. Germline trimming cut 4 bases from V and 5 bases from J; bases unmatched to any gene: 2. Germline lookup yields CDR1 MNHEY and CDR2 SMNVEV (reference sequence). The CDR3, as DNA: TGTGCCAGCAGTTCCGGGACTAGCGGGAACGAGCAGTACTTC. Translating gives CASSSGTSGNEQYF.

This chain uses TRBV2 with TRBJ1-2; D possibly corresponds to TRBD1 (6 bases). Deletions cut 5 bases from V and 4 bases from J, with 20 bases between. Germline CDR1 is SNHLY and CDR2 is FYNNEI. The CDR3 has 16 residues. CDR3 DNA: TGTGCCAGCAGTACGGTAAACAGGGAAATCTTCTATGGCTACACCTTC. Encoded protein: CASSTVNREIFYGYTF.

CDR3 region: CASSLARTGGGEQYF. In DNA, the CDR3 is TGTGCCAGCAGCTTAGCAAGGACAGGAGGAGGCGAGCAGTACTTC. The chain recombines TRBV7-8 with TRBJ2-7; 7 nucleotides align to TRBD1. This CDR3 is 15 amino acids long. J lost 6 bases, V lost 0 bases, and 8 bases had no gene match. Looked up from germline, CDR1 is SGHVS and CDR2 is FQNEAQ.

As to this clone: At one of its ends the junction is not consistent with the germline gene, which may arise from a read error. The chain recombines TRBV18 with TRBJ2-5, with TRBD1 as a possible D gene (6 bases). This CDR3 spans 15 amino acids. Germline loops: CDR1 KGHSH, CDR2 LQKENI. The CDR3 sequence: CASSPQTGYQETQYF. The CDR3 nucleotides are TGTGCCAGCTCGCCACAAACAGGGTATCAAGAGACCCAGTACTTC.